What follows are 20 T cell receptor beta chains derived from one specimen sequenced in a study of T cell repertoires in cytomegalovirus infection (dated by TCRdb to about 2019). Antigens of these TCRs are unknown. Sequencing relied on an Illumina HiSeq 1500. TCRdb cleaned the public reads at Q25 with fastp, built clones with MiXCR and kept in-frame beta chains. Identical CDR3 protein sequences are pooled into one entry, listed with their most common genes and DNA. The sample has roughly 100,000 distinct CDR3 sequences on record, 35% to 50% of them singletons. The top ten hold 74% of the sample. The sample's treatment or condition label, in plain terms: in vitro stimulation with specific CMV peptide epitopes to enrich CMV-specific T cells. The material was CD8+ T cells from cultured PBMCs, obtained from culture after CMV antigen stimulation. Source of these receptors: a human donor in good health (CMV status not recorded). Some clones in this sample may be carry-over from other donors' samples.

This clonotype was observed a handful of times. The chain couples TRBV5-5 to TRBJ2-5, with no clear D. The CDR3 covers 16 residues. Trimming took 0 bases from V and 4 from J, leaving 16 bases between them. Germline V gene lookup returns CDR1 SGHKS and CDR2 YYEKEE (reference sequence). For the CDR3, the DNA is TGTGCCAGCAGCTTGGTGTTGGAGAGGATCCCAGAGACCCAGTACTTC. Translating gives CASSLVLERIPETQYF.

The chain is built from TRBV12-3 or TRBV12-4 and TRBJ2-5; D possibly matches TRBD1 or TRBD2 (5 bases each). The CDR3 extends over 14 amino acids. Trimming took off 5 bases at V and 0 bases at J, with 10 bases between the two ends. The CDR3 DNA sequence: TGTGCCAGCAGTCCATGGGACGACCAAGAGACCCAGTACTTC. It translates to CASSPWDDQETQYF.

The chain couples TRBV7-9 to TRBJ1-1, with D hard to call. The germline gives CDR1 SEHNR, CDR2 FQNEAQ (reference sequence). This CDR3 has 12 amino acids. Trimming cost V 5 bases and J 7 bases, with 11 bases left between them. CDR3 in DNA: TGTGCCAGCAGCCCCCCGGACCTTGAAGCTTTCTTT. This gives the protein CASSPPDLEAFF. Full variable domain (rest looked up from reference TRBV7-9 and TRBJ1-1): DTGVSQNPRHKITKRGQNVTFRCDPISEHNRLYWYRQTLGQGPEFLTYFQNEAQLEKSRLLSDRFSAERPKGSFSTLEIQRTEQGDSAMYLCASSPPDLEAFFGQGTRLTVV.

This clonotype was seen a handful of times. This chain connects TRBV27 to TRBJ2-7, with TRBD1 identical over 8 bases. The CDR3 is 14 residues long. Germline V gene sequence: CDR1 MNHEY, CDR2 SMNVEV (reference sequence). The ends lost 6 bases at V and 7 bases at J; junction bases unmatched: 11. CDR3 loop: CASSPGTGLREQYF. CDR3 nucleotides: TGTGCCAGCAGCCCGGGGACAGGCCTGCGGGAGCAGTACTTC.

This clonotype came up many times. This chain uses TRBV12-3 or TRBV12-4 with TRBJ2-1; 11 nucleotides line up with TRBD2. The CDR3 is 15 amino acids. V was clipped by 7 bases and J by 0 bases; unmatched bases: 2. CDR3 sequence reads: CASIGLAGSYNEQFF. CDR3 DNA: TGTGCCAGCATCGGACTAGCGGGCTCCTACAATGAGCAGTTCTTC.

This clonotype occurred many times. V is TRBV7-2 and J is TRBJ2-3; 9 bases line up with TRBD2. Germline V CDR1 and CDR2: SGHTA, FQGNSA. V trimming: 4 bases; J trimming: 3 bases; junction bases outside the gene matches: 5. This CDR3 comprises 15 residues. CDR3 DNA: TGTGCCAGCAGCTCGCCTACTAGCGGGACAGATACGCAGTATTTT. This codes for CASSSPTSGTDTQYF.

The chain carries TRBV6-6 and TRBJ1-5, with 8 nucleotides matching TRBD1. Germline CDR1 MNHNY, CDR2 SVGAGI (reference sequence). CDR3 length: 18 amino acids. Trimming cost V 6 bases and J 0 bases; bases outside gene matches: 13. This chain's CDR3 is CASSRMGQAEYSNQPQHF. The CDR3, as DNA: TGTGCCAGCAGCCGGATGGGACAGGCCGAATATAGCAATCAGCCCCAGCATTTT.

This clonotype has ten or more counts. The gene calls are TRBV27 and TRBJ1-2; 10 bases map to TRBD1. CDR3 length: 12 residues. Looked up from germline, CDR1 is MNHEY and CDR2 is SMNVEV (reference sequence). V shed 6 bases and J 8 bases; nucleotides not matched to a gene: 3. CDR3 nucleotides: TGTGCCAGCAGGGGACAGGGGATAGGCTACACCTTC. Its translation: CASRGQGIGYTF.

The V call is TRBV24-1, the J call TRBJ2-2; TRBD2 might be the D (6 bases). The germline V and J ends were trimmed by 4 bases and 5 bases, with 22 bases remaining between them. The germline gives CDR1 KGHDR, CDR2 SFDVKD. The CDR3 consists of 18 residues. CDR3: CATSEWPAGGPSTGELFF. CDR3 coding DNA: TGTGCCACCAGTGAATGGCCAGCGGGTGGCCCGAGTACCGGGGAGCTGTTTTTT.

The sample holds a few counts of this clonotype. CDR3 loop: CASSLGGTAGEQFF. CDR3 sequence (DNA): TGTGCCAGCAGCTTAGGCGGAACAGCCGGCGAGCAGTTCTTC. The chain combines TRBV7-2 with TRBJ2-1; no reliable D call. Germline CDR1 and CDR2: SGHTA and FQGNSA. With 1 base removed from V and 10 bases from J, the gap between germline ends came to 14 bases. This CDR3 region has 14 residues.

The chain links TRBV6-5 to TRBJ2-1, with TRBD1 identical over 8 bases. Germline trimming cut 7 bases from V and 6 bases from J; bases unmatched to any gene: 14. CDR1 MNHEY and CDR2 SVGAGI come from the germline V gene. CDR3 length equals 16 residues. The CDR3 loop is CASTPYWGQDPNEQFF. CDR3 bases: TGTGCCAGCACCCCATATTGGGGACAGGATCCCAATGAGCAGTTCTTC.

The chain couples TRBV28 to TRBJ2-5; TRBD1 matches at 10 bases. The CDR3 sequence is 15 residues long. Looked up from germline, CDR1 is MDHEN and CDR2 is SYDVKM. With 5 bases clipped from V and 5 bases from J, the junction kept 8 bases outside the gene matches. CDR3 amino acids: CASSATTGGLETQYF. The CDR3 DNA is TGTGCCAGCAGTGCCACGACAGGGGGCTTGGAGACCCAGTACTTC.

This clonotype has a handful of counts. The chain combines TRBV7-8 with TRBJ2-3; D remains ambiguous. Germline V gene data show CDR1 as SGHVS and CDR2 as FQNEAQ. The CDR3 covers 14 residues. V shed 1 base and J shed 0 bases, with 5 bases lying between them. CDR3 residues: CASSLGASTDTQYF. CDR3 DNA: TGTGCCAGCAGCTTAGGAGCTAGCACAGATACGCAGTATTTT.

The chain recombines TRBV11-3 with TRBJ2-7; 13 nucleotides agree with TRBD2. The V and J ends lost 1 base and 4 bases, in that order; junction bases with no gene match: 7. The CDR3 has 17 amino acids. CDR1 and CDR2 from the germline V gene are SGHNT and YENEEA. The CDR3 sequence: CASSLAQGTSGAYEQYF. In nucleotides, the CDR3 is TGTGCCAGCAGCTTAGCCCAGGGGACTAGCGGGGCGTACGAGCAGTACTTC.

The chain links TRBV12-3 or TRBV12-4 to TRBJ2-1, with 9 positions matching TRBD2. J was trimmed by 4 bases and V by 8 bases; bases with no gene match: 6. The CDR3 extends over 14 amino acids. The CDR3 DNA is TGTGCCAGCGGAAGCGGGGGGTTATACAATGAGCAGTTCTTC. Encoded protein: CASGSGGLYNEQFF.

Turning to this clonotype: This clone may be a read error of a much larger clone one base away. This rearrangement joins TRBV27 to TRBJ1-1, with 9 bases aligning to TRBD1. CDR1 is MNHEY, CDR2 SMNVEV, per germline (reference sequence). The trim removed 4 bases at V and 7 bases at J, leaving 10 bases unmatched. CDR3 length: 15 amino acids. CDR3 nucleotides: TGTGCCAGCAGTTCCGGGGACAGGGTTGTGGGTGAAGCTTTCTTT. This encodes CASSSGDRVVGEAFF.

This clonotype was seen only a few times. The chain couples TRBV12-3 or TRBV12-4 to TRBJ1-5; 9 nucleotides agree with TRBD1. The V and J ends lost 4 bases and 4 bases, in that order; junction bases with no gene match: 5. This CDR3 spans 15 amino acids. The CDR3 DNA is TGTGCCAGCAGTTCCGGGACAGGGATTAATCAGCCCCAGCATTTT. It encodes CASSSGTGINQPQHF.

The chain has TRBV12-3 or TRBV12-4 and TRBJ2-7; the D gene is possibly TRBD2 (5 bases). V lost 2 bases and J lost 2, with 7 bases in between. The CDR3 has 13 amino acids. CDR3 in DNA: TGTGCCAGCAGTTTACCGGGGACCTACGAGCAGTACTTC. Its translation is CASSLPGTYEQYF.

The gene calls are TRBV7-7 and TRBJ2-3; TRBD2 matches 7 bases. The CDR3 spans 13 residues. Germline loops: CDR1 SSHAT, CDR2 FNYEAQ (reference sequence). Trimming removed 4 bases from V and 4 bases from J; junction bases left unmatched: 2. CDR3 loop: CASSSGLSDTQYF. The DNA of the CDR3 is TGTGCCAGCAGCTCGGGACTATCAGATACGCAGTATTTT.

V usage is TRBV27 and J usage is TRBJ2-1; tentative D call: TRBD2 (6 bases). The CDR3 runs 14 residues. V shed 8 bases and J shed 2 bases, with 13 bases lying between them. Germline assignment: CDR1 MNHEY and CDR2 SMNVEV (reference sequence). Written as DNA, the CDR3 is TGTGCCAGCGGAGGGGACGGGACCTACAATGAGCAGTTCTTC. This codes for CASGGDGTYNEQFF.